This paragraph reports one T cell receptor beta chain. The sample is drawn from a study of T cell responses to AZD1222 COVID-19 vaccine. Clones were sequenced by immunoSEQ multiplex PCR, and TCRdb holds only the in-frame ones, with some missing. The sample holds some 120,000 clones, approximately 93% seen once. Trimming cost V 9 bases and J 8 bases, with 20 bases left between them. Germline loops: CDR1 LNHNV, CDR2 YYDKDF (reference sequence). This CDR3 is built from 15 residues. This clonotype was sampled from an adult in good health. The specimen comprised peripheral blood, sampled on day 0 of AZD1222 vaccination. The chain recombines TRBV15 with TRBJ1-6; possible D gene TRBD1, 5 bases. The CDR3 here is CATETGAEGDSPLHF. The CDR3 bases are TGTGCCACTGAGACCGGGGCAGAAGGAGATTCACCCCTCCACTTT.